The 24 T cell receptor beta chains below all came from one sample that was sequenced in a study of T cell therapy after organ transplantation. As for time point: 4-8 weeks after completion of therapy. Assay: immunoSEQ multiplex PCR; the TCRdb copy retains only in-frame clones and omits some. The sample records approximately 20,000 clones, over 75% being singletons. These receptors have no known antigen. The sample was CD8+ T cells from blood, taken after autologous CMV-specific T cell therapy. The source is a human patient who had received a solid organ transplant and had CMV disease. The graft donor may have contributed some T cells.

The J gene is TRBJ2-7, the V gene TRBV4-2; weak D call: TRBD1 (6 bases). The CDR3 totals 15 residues. Germline V gene data show CDR1 as LGHNA and CDR2 as YNFKEQ. Trimming took 8 bases from V and 0 from J, leaving 17 bases between them. For the CDR3, the DNA is TGTGCCAGCTCGGCAGGGGAGAGGAGCTCCTACGAGCAGTACTTC. As protein: CASSAGERSSYEQYF.

The chain links TRBV4-2 to TRBJ1-5; no firm D call. Germline CDR1 LGHNA, CDR2 YNFKEQ. V lost 4 bases and J 9 bases, leaving 13 bases between the germline ends. This CDR3 comprises 13 residues. CDR3: CASSLGVTRPQHF. CDR3 coding DNA: TGTGCCAGCAGCCTTGGTGTTACAAGGCCCCAGCATTTT.

The chain has TRBV9 and TRBJ1-2, with D hard to call. The CDR3 is made up of 15 amino acids. Germline CDR1 is SGDLS and CDR2 is YYNGEE. The V and J ends lost 6 bases and 4 bases respectively, with 19 bases between them. The CDR3 reads CASTQRNTALYGYTF. The DNA for the CDR3 is TGTGCCAGCACCCAGAGAAATACTGCCCTCTATGGCTACACCTTC.

The DNA for the CDR3 is TGCAGCGTTGAAGGGCTAGCGGGAAACGGGTTCTTC. This gives the protein CSVEGLAGNGFF. J is TRBJ2-1 and V is TRBV29-1; 9 bases line up with TRBD2. V dropped 1 base and J dropped 15; count of bases not matched to a gene: 7. The CDR3 spans 12 residues. Germline V gene data show CDR1 as SQVTM and CDR2 as ANQGSEA.

The rearrangement uses TRBV6-1 and TRBJ2-3, with D possibly matching TRBD1 (5 bases). V shed 5 bases and J shed 2 bases, with 14 bases lying between them. Germline loops: CDR1 MNHNS, CDR2 SASEGT. The CDR3 extends over 15 amino acids. The chain's CDR3 is CASSNAQALTDTQYF. The CDR3 DNA follows: TGTGCCAGCAGTAATGCACAGGCGCTCACAGATACGCAGTATTTT.

The chain is built from TRBV7-2 and TRBJ1-2; D is perhaps TRBD1 (5 bases). V was pared by 2 bases and J by 6 bases, with 10 bases between. Germline CDR1 is SGHTA and CDR2 is FQGNSA. This CDR3 is built from 13 residues. This CDR3 is CASSLTFRDGYTF. The CDR3 DNA sequence: TGTGCCAGCAGCTTAACATTCAGGGATGGCTACACCTTC.

This chain links TRBV5-1 with TRBJ2-1; D gene ambiguous. V dropped 0 bases and J dropped 6 bases, with 10 bases sitting between them. The germline CDR1 and CDR2 sequences are SGHRS and YFSETQ. This CDR3 has 14 amino acids. As DNA, the CDR3 is TGCGCCAGCAGCTTGGGGGGTCTAGTCAATGAGCAGTTCTTC. Protein product: CASSLGGLVNEQFF.

The chain uses TRBV10-3 and TRBJ1-1, with 7 bases identical to TRBD1. Germline V lookup: CDR1 ENHRY, CDR2 SYGVKD. CDR3 size: 15 residues. The junction had 12 bases not matched to a gene; V was cut back by 6 bases and J by 5 bases. CDR3 residues: CAIRWTGRLDTEAFF. The CDR3 DNA reads TGTGCCATCAGGTGGACAGGACGCCTCGATACTGAAGCTTTCTTT.

The CDR3 is CASSLTGGMDYGYTF. For the CDR3, the DNA is TGTGCCAGCAGTTTAACTGGGGGAATGGACTATGGCTACACCTTC. The chain is built from TRBV27 and TRBJ1-2; D might be TRBD1 (5 bases). This CDR3 has 15 residues. Germline V gives CDR1 MNHEY, CDR2 SMNVEV (reference sequence). Trimming took off 2 bases at V and 3 bases at J, with 13 bases between the two ends.

The rearrangement joins TRBV27 to TRBJ2-7; maybe TRBD1 (6 bases). CDR3 length: 14 residues. Trimming took off 2 bases at V and 6 bases at J, with 14 bases between the two ends. CDR1 and CDR2 from the germline V gene are MNHEY and SMNVEV (reference sequence). The CDR3 protein is CASSLTGTTPEQYF. Written as DNA, the CDR3 is TGTGCCAGCAGTTTAACCGGGACAACCCCCGAGCAGTACTTC.

The rearrangement uses TRBV19 and TRBJ2-7; possible D gene TRBD2, 5 bases. The CDR3 contains 15 residues. V shed 5 bases and J shed 0 bases, with 14 bases lying between them. The germline gives CDR1 LNHDA, CDR2 SQIVND (reference sequence). The DNA of the CDR3 is TGTGCCAGTAGTCCCGACGGACTTAGCTCCTACGAGCAGTACTTC. It codes for CASSPDGLSSYEQYF.

This chain joins TRBV6-1 and TRBJ1-2; D may be TRBD1 (5 bases). The CDR3 is made up of 13 amino acids. Trimming pared 7 bases from V and 4 bases from J, leaving 13 bases between. Germline V lookup: CDR1 MNHNS, CDR2 SASEGT. The DNA of the CDR3 is TGTGCCAGCAAAAAGACAGCGCTCTATGGCTACACCTTC. This encodes CASKKTALYGYTF.

The rearrangement links TRBV10-2 to TRBJ2-4, with 7 bases lining up with TRBD1. The germline CDR1 and CDR2 sequences are WSHSY and SAAADI. This CDR3 has 14 amino acids. Trimming removed 7 bases from V and 7 bases from J; junction bases left unmatched: 10. The CDR3 protein is CASNRDRVGNIQYF. CDR3 nucleotides: TGCGCCAGCAACCGAGACAGGGTGGGTAACATTCAGTACTTC.

The gene calls are TRBV2 and TRBJ2-3; 7 bases agree with TRBD2. This CDR3 spans 17 amino acids. The V segment lost 11 bases and the J segment 2 bases; nucleotides outside the gene matches: 19. Germline CDR1 reads SNHLY; CDR2 reads FYNNEI. The CDR3 sequence: CAETATGRGLPTDTQYF. The CDR3 DNA is TGTGCCGAAACCGCCACTGGACGGGGACTACCCACAGATACGCAGTATTTT.

The chain is built from TRBV5-5 and TRBJ1-1; D unresolved. The CDR3 extends over 13 amino acids. Germline V gene sequence: CDR1 SGHKS, CDR2 YYEKEE (reference sequence). V gave up 0 bases and J gave up 8 bases, with 11 bases separating them. Here the CDR3 reads CASSLAVGREAFF. DNA of the CDR3: TGTGCCAGCAGCTTGGCGGTTGGCAGAGAAGCTTTCTTT. Using reference TRBV5-5 and TRBJ1-1 for the parts outside the CDR3, the full variable domain is DAGVTQSPTHLIKTRGQQVTLRCSPISGHKSVSWYQQVLGQGPQFIFQYYEKEERGRGNFPDRFSARQFPNYSSELNVNALLLGDSALYLCASSLAVGREAFFGQGTRLTVV.

V usage is TRBV5-6 and J usage is TRBJ2-1; weak D call: TRBD2 (7 bases). The V and J ends lost 4 bases and 7 bases respectively, with 12 bases between them. CDR3 size: 13 residues. Germline lookup yields CDR1 SGHDT and CDR2 YYEEEE. The CDR3 sequence: CASSPGGGNEQFF. In DNA, the CDR3 is TGTGCCAGCAGCCCGGGGGGCGGGAATGAGCAGTTCTTC.

J is TRBJ2-5 and V is TRBV19; 13 bases agree with TRBD2. Germline V gene lookup returns CDR1 LNHDA and CDR2 SQIVND (reference sequence). The CDR3 spans 17 residues. V was pared by 7 bases and J by 5 bases, with 13 bases of the junction left unmatched. CDR3 region: CASTSGTSGIRRETQYF. CDR3 sequence (DNA): TGTGCCAGTACCTCCGGGACTAGCGGGATTAGGAGGGAGACCCAGTACTTC. Together with reference TRBV19 and TRBJ2-5, the CDR3 gives the full variable domain: DGGITQSPKYLFRKEGQNVTLSCEQNLNHDAMYWYRQDPGQGLRLIYYSQIVNDFQKGDIAEGYSVSREKKESFPLTVTSAQKNPTAFYLCASTSGTSGIRRETQYFGPGTRLLVL.

Details on this clone: The junction does not match germline at one end; this may be a read error. The chain joins TRBV7-7 to TRBJ2-6; TRBD1 is a possible D gene (5 bases). The CDR3 covers 15 residues. CDR1 SSHAT and CDR2 FNYEAQ come from the germline V gene (reference sequence). CDR3 in amino acids: CASSLGVTGANVLTF. In DNA form, the CDR3 reads TGTGCTAGCAGCTTAGGGGTGACTGGGGCCAACGTCCTGACTTTC.

This chain links TRBV21-1 with TRBJ1-2. TRBV21-1 is an annotated pseudogene. The CDR3 is 11 residues long. The CDR3 region has the DNA TGTGCCAGCAGCAAGAACATCCGTCGGGGCTTC. It is translated as CASSKNIRRGF.

The rearrangement links TRBV7-8 to TRBJ2-3; TRBD1 or TRBD2 may be the D gene (6 bases each). Per the germline V gene, CDR1 is SGHVS and CDR2 is FQNEAQ. The CDR3 has 17 amino acids. V dropped 4 bases and J dropped 4 bases, with 21 bases sitting between them. The CDR3 loop is CASSSRGEIEVSDTQYF. DNA of the CDR3: TGTGCCAGCAGCTCTAGGGGGGAGATAGAAGTTTCAGATACGCAGTATTTT.

The CDR3 here is CASRYTGELFF. CDR3 coding DNA: TGTGCCAGCCGCTATACCGGGGAGCTGTTTTTT. This chain uses TRBV7-9 with TRBJ2-2; D is unresolved. This CDR3 region has 11 residues. Germline V gene data show CDR1 as SEHNR and CDR2 as FQNEAQ (reference sequence). V lost 8 bases, J lost 5 bases, and 6 bases lay in between.

The rearrangement joins TRBV5-1 to TRBJ2-7; TRBD1 aligns across 8 bases. V shed 6 bases and J 1 base; nucleotides not matched to a gene: 6. CDR3 length: 14 amino acids. The germline gives CDR1 SGHRS, CDR2 YFSETQ. In DNA form, the CDR3 reads TGCGCCAGCAAGGACAGGGTGGCATCCTACGAGCAGTACTTC. Protein sequence: CASKDRVASYEQYF.

The rearrangement links TRBV30 to TRBJ1-4; D is undetermined. The germline V gene encodes CDR1 GTSNPN and CDR2 SVGIG (reference sequence). Trimming pared 2 bases from V and 6 bases from J, leaving 10 bases between. This CDR3 is 13 amino acids long. CDR3 amino acids: CAWSFPPDEKLFF. For the CDR3, the DNA is TGTGCCTGGAGTTTCCCGCCAGATGAAAAACTGTTTTTT.

This chain uses TRBV7-9 with TRBJ2-5; 9 bases map to TRBD1. Germline assignment: CDR1 SEHNR and CDR2 FQNEAQ (reference sequence). V dropped 2 bases and J dropped 1; count of bases not matched to a gene: 14. The CDR3 sequence is 19 residues long. CDR3 loop: CASSLWGTGTGGLQETQYF. CDR3 nucleotides: TGTGCCAGCAGCTTATGGGGGACAGGGACGGGAGGCCTCCAAGAGACCCAGTACTTC.